These 30 T cell receptor beta chains were sequenced from one sample in a study of blood T cell repertoires in COVID-19 (dated by TCRdb to 2020 to 2022). Libraries were prepared through the immunoSEQ multiplex PCR assay. In TCRdb, the immuneACCESS table is reduced to in-frame sequences with V and J assigned. These tables do not hold every clone; where another copy was compared, an unresolved V gene accounts for under half, and the others remain unexplained. Recorded for this sample are some 340,000 clones; roughly 80% of them occurred a single time. About 5.4% of the sample rests with the top ten. Sequenced material: PBMCs or T cells enriched from blood (not recorded which). The receptors come from a woman in her forties or fifties who had recovered from COVID-19.

V usage is TRBV30 and J usage is TRBJ2-1; a possible D gene is TRBD2 (6 bases). CDR3 length: 15 residues. Germline assignment: CDR1 GTSNPN and CDR2 SVGIG (reference sequence). The V gene lost 1 base and the J gene lost 4 bases, with 14 bases spanning the gap. In DNA form, the CDR3 reads TGTGCCTGGAGTGCCGGTTGGGGGAGGTACAATGAGCAGTTCTTC. This codes for CAWSAGWGRYNEQFF.

The chain recombines TRBV7-2 with TRBJ1-1; 7 bases map to TRBD1. The CDR3 has 17 residues. Germline values: CDR1 SGHTA, CDR2 FQGNSA. V was clipped by 4 bases and J by 2 bases; unmatched bases: 13. The CDR3 loop reads CASSSPVATGLNTEAFF. DNA for the CDR3: TGTGCCAGCAGCTCCCCTGTGGCGACAGGGCTAAACACTGAAGCTTTCTTT.

The chain uses TRBV7-2 and TRBJ1-5; 11 bases map to TRBD1. This CDR3 has 16 residues. Per germline, CDR1 SGHTA and CDR2 FQGNSA. Trimming cost V 5 bases and J 8 bases; bases outside gene matches: 11. The DNA of the CDR3 is TGTGCCAGCAGCAGACAAGGACAGGGGGCAGGAGAGCCCCAGCATTTT. It translates to CASSRQGQGAGEPQHF.

The chain carries TRBV19 and TRBJ1-6; no clear D gene. Trimming pared 3 bases from V and 6 bases from J, leaving 12 bases between. CDR1 LNHDA and CDR2 SQIVND come from the germline V gene (reference sequence). This CDR3 has 15 residues. The CDR3 here is CASSMGGRFNSPLHF. CDR3 nucleotides: TGTGCCAGTAGTATGGGAGGGAGGTTTAATTCACCCCTCCACTTT.

This chain uses TRBV11-2 with TRBJ2-1, with TRBD2 as a possible D gene (6 bases). The CDR3 contains 14 residues. Germline CDR1 and CDR2: SGHAT and FQNNGV. Trimming removed 0 bases from V and 4 bases from J, with 7 bases in between. Here the CDR3 reads CASSLDAGYNEQFF. The CDR3 DNA is TGTGCCAGCAGCTTAGATGCGGGGTACAATGAGCAGTTCTTC. The full variable domain, in which reference TRBV11-2 and TRBJ2-1 provide the parts outside the CDR3, is EAGVAQSPRYKIIEKRQSVAFWCNPISGHATLYWYQQILGQGPKLLIQFQNNGVVDDSQLPKDRFSAERLKGVDSTLKIQPAKLEDSAVYLCASSLDAGYNEQFFGPGTRLTVL.

CDR3 sequence: CSATQYEQYF. The CDR3, as DNA: TGCAGTGCTACCCAATACGAGCAGTACTTC. The rearrangement uses TRBV20-1 and TRBJ2-7; D uncertain. The CDR3 length is 10 residues. Trimming removed 4 bases at V and 4 bases at J, with 5 bases between. Germline CDR1 reads DFQATT; CDR2 reads SNEGSKA (reference sequence).

The chain uses TRBV25-1 and TRBJ2-3; D is unclear. Germline V gives CDR1 MGHDK, CDR2 SYGVNS. The CDR3 is 13 residues long. Trimming took 6 bases from V and 4 from J, leaving 11 bases between them. The CDR3 loop is CASRIGGADTQYF. In DNA, the CDR3 is TGTGCCAGCAGAATAGGTGGAGCAGATACGCAGTATTTT.

This chain uses TRBV7-3 with TRBJ2-1, with 7 bases fitting TRBD2. The CDR3 length is 14 residues. Looked up from germline, CDR1 is SGHTA and CDR2 is FQGTGA. J gave up 9 bases and V 5 bases, and 10 bases lay outside the gene matches. CDR3 sequence: CASSQGTTQIEQFF. The DNA for the CDR3 is TGTGCCAGCAGCCAAGGGACTACCCAGATTGAGCAGTTCTTC.

The chain links TRBV5-5 to TRBJ2-2; D is undetermined. This CDR3 comprises 15 residues. V was shortened by 0 bases and J by 2 bases, with 8 bases between the two germline ends. Looked up from germline, CDR1 is SGHKS and CDR2 is YYEKEE (reference sequence). CDR3 DNA: TGTGCCAGCAGCTTGGTCCTACTAAACACCGGGGAGCTGTTTTTT. This codes for CASSLVLLNTGELFF.

V usage is TRBV4-2 and J usage is TRBJ1-2, with 9 bases fitting TRBD1. With V trimmed by 2 bases and J by 6 bases, 4 bases remained unmatched. From germline, CDR1 is LGHNA and CDR2 YNFKEQ. CDR3 length: 14 residues. The CDR3 DNA follows: TGTGCCAGCAGCCAAAAACAGGGGGCGGATGGCTACACCTTC. Its translation is CASSQKQGADGYTF.

The genes are TRBV20-1 and TRBJ1-2; TRBD1 aligns across 11 bases. CDR1 is DFQATT, CDR2 SNEGSKA, per germline (reference sequence). The CDR3 is made up of 18 amino acids. Losses at the gene ends were 3 bases for V and 0 bases for J; bases not matched to a gene: 12. CDR3 amino acids: CSASLISGQGVANYGYTF. DNA for the CDR3: TGCAGTGCTAGTTTAATTTCGGGACAGGGGGTAGCTAACTATGGCTACACCTTC.

The chain recombines TRBV29-1 with TRBJ1-2, with D perhaps matching TRBD1 (5 bases). Trimming removed 4 bases at V and 4 bases at J, with 10 bases between. Germline V CDR1 and CDR2: SQVTM, ANQGSEA. This CDR3 contains 12 residues. CDR3 DNA: TGCAGCGTTGTTCAGGGTACCTATGGCTACACCTTC. Translation: CSVVQGTYGYTF.

The chain combines TRBV11-3 with TRBJ1-2, with a weak D call TRBD1 (6 bases). V was cut by 5 bases and J by 8 bases, with 15 bases left in between. This CDR3 spans 13 amino acids. CDR1 and CDR2 from the germline V gene are SGHNT and YENEEA. CDR3 residues: CASSTTGLAGYTF. The CDR3 DNA follows: TGTGCCAGCAGCACTACAGGGTTAGCGGGCTACACCTTC.

In its sample, this clone was seen a few times. The chain employs TRBV29-1 and TRBJ2-1; D is ambiguous. Trimming left V 5 bases short and J 7 bases short, with 9 bases between. This CDR3 contains 11 residues. CDR1 SQVTM and CDR2 ANQGSEA come from the germline V gene. The CDR3 nucleotides read TGCAGCGTTCTATCCCTTAATGAGCAGTTCTTC. The encoded protein is CSVLSLNEQFF.

The V call is TRBV9, the J call TRBJ1-1; 8 bases fit TRBD1. Germline V gene sequence: CDR1 SGDLS, CDR2 YYNGEE. CDR3 length: 14 residues. The trim removed 3 bases at V and 4 bases at J, leaving 5 bases unmatched. The CDR3 DNA sequence: TGTGCCAGCAGCGAGGGACAGGCGGCCACTGAAGCTTTCTTT. This gives the protein CASSEGQAATEAFF.

The genes are TRBV12-5 and TRBJ2-1, with a weak D call TRBD2 (6 bases). Germline V gene lookup returns CDR1 LGHNT and CDR2 FRNRAP. Trimming took off 4 bases at V and 5 bases at J, with 9 bases between the two ends. CDR3 length equals 13 residues. The CDR3 DNA reads TGTGCTAGTGGTTCCGGACTAAACAATGAGCAGTTCTTC. Protein product: CASGSGLNNEQFF.

DNA of the CDR3: TGTGCCTGGACGAGGGACAGGTCCCCCAATCAGCCCCAGCATTTT. It encodes CAWTRDRSPNQPQHF. V gene TRBV30 combines with J gene TRBJ1-5; the match to TRBD1 covers 8 bases. This CDR3 comprises 15 residues. J lost 3 bases, V lost 4 bases, and 8 bases had no gene match. Germline assignment: CDR1 GTSNPN and CDR2 SVGIG (reference sequence).

The chain combines TRBV2 with TRBJ2-2; a possible D gene is TRBD2 (6 bases). CDR1 is SNHLY and CDR2 is FYNNEI in the germline V gene. The CDR3 covers 15 residues. Trimming left V 4 bases short and J 5 bases short, with 14 bases between. The CDR3 loop is CASSANGGGTGELFF. Written as DNA, the CDR3 is TGTGCCAGCAGTGCTAACGGGGGAGGAACCGGGGAGCTGTTTTTT.

This chain connects TRBV2 to TRBJ1-2; 10 nucleotides match TRBD1. This CDR3 spans 15 amino acids. Unmatched junction bases numbered 10, after V lost 6 bases and J lost 6 bases. Germline V gene data show CDR1 as SNHLY and CDR2 as FYNNEI. CDR3: CASRPLTGGMDGYTF. The CDR3 DNA follows: TGTGCCAGCAGACCCCTGACAGGGGGCATGGATGGCTACACCTTC.

The rearrangement links TRBV5-1 to TRBJ2-7; TRBD1 agrees at 7 bases. CDR3 length: 13 residues. Per the germline V gene, CDR1 is SGHRS and CDR2 is YFSETQ. The junction had 4 bases not matched to a gene; V was cut back by 3 bases and J by 4 bases. Here the CDR3 reads CASSSRQGYEQYF. CDR3 coding DNA: TGCGCCAGCAGCTCGAGACAGGGATACGAGCAGTACTTC.

This clone has just a few counts. The chain has TRBV13 and TRBJ2-2, with D possibly being TRBD1 (6 bases). The germline V and J ends were trimmed by 5 bases and 6 bases, with 16 bases remaining between them. This CDR3 has 15 amino acids. CDR1 and CDR2 (germline): PRHDT, FYEKMQ (reference sequence). The CDR3 DNA is TGTGCCAGCAGCGCGAACAGGGCCGGGGCCGGGGAGCTGTTTTTT. This codes for CASSANRAGAGELFF.

This sequence joins TRBV12-3 or TRBV12-4 and TRBJ1-4; possible D gene TRBD1, 6 bases. This CDR3 comprises 13 residues. Trimming took off 3 bases at V and 8 bases at J, with 10 bases between the two ends. The CDR3 region has the DNA TGTGCCAGCAGTTTGGGGACATGGGAAAAACTGTTTTTT. This translates into CASSLGTWEKLFF.

This sequence joins TRBV7-2 and TRBJ2-7; 7 nucleotides align to TRBD1. CDR3 size: 15 residues. Germline V gene sequence: CDR1 SGHTA, CDR2 FQGNSA. With 4 bases clipped from V and 5 bases from J, the junction kept 11 bases outside the gene matches. CDR3 region: CASSSIGTDFHEQYF. As DNA, the CDR3 is TGTGCCAGCAGCTCCATTGGGACAGACTTCCACGAGCAGTACTTC.

The chain uses TRBV15 and TRBJ2-1; TRBD2 matches at 7 bases. There are 14 residues in the CDR3. The V and J ends lost 6 bases and 8 bases, in that order; junction bases with no gene match: 10. CDR1 LNHNV and CDR2 YYDKDF come from the germline V gene (reference sequence). CDR3 DNA: TGTGCCACCAGGTATAGGGGAGGGCTCCATGAGCAGTTCTTC. Translating it yields CATRYRGGLHEQFF.

J is TRBJ1-2 and V is TRBV16; D gene unclear. Germline CDR1 KGHSY, CDR2 FQNENV. This CDR3 contains 16 residues. V lost 2 bases to trimming and J lost 4 bases, with 17 bases between them. The CDR3 spells CASSQGSGTAFYGYTF. The CDR3 DNA sequence: TGTGCCAGCAGCCAAGGTTCGGGTACCGCCTTCTATGGCTACACCTTC. The entire variable domain, with the rest obtained from reference TRBV16 and TRBJ1-2, is as follows: GEEVAQTPKHLVRGEGQKAKLYCAPIKGHSYVFWYQQVLKNEFKFLISFQNENVFDETGMPKERFSAKCLPNSPCSLEIQATKLEDSAVYFCASSQGSGTAFYGYTFGSGTRLTVV.

The chain combines TRBV5-5 with TRBJ2-2; 16 bases are shared with TRBD2. Germline V gene data show CDR1 as SGHKS and CDR2 as YYEKEE (reference sequence). The CDR3 runs 19 residues. V lost 1 base and J lost 4; bases outside the gene matches: 7. CDR3 DNA sequence: TGTGCCAGCAGCTTGAGAGGGACTAGCGGGGGGGCTGGCACCGGGGAGCTGTTTTTT. Encoded protein: CASSLRGTSGGAGTGELFF.

This clone turned up a few times. CDR3 DNA sequence: TGCGCCAGCAGCCAAGATCGGACAGGGTTTTGGCCCCAGCATTTT. This sequence encodes CASSQDRTGFWPQHF. The chain uses TRBV4-1 and TRBJ1-5; 8 nucleotides align to TRBD1. The junction had 7 bases not matched to a gene; V was cut back by 0 bases and J by 9 bases. Looked up from germline, CDR1 is MGHRA and CDR2 is YSYEKL. The CDR3 length is 15 residues.

Here the CDR3 DNA reads TGTGCCAGCAGTAAGAACAGGGACTACGAGCAGTACTTC. It specifies CASSKNRDYEQYF. The genes are TRBV6-6 and TRBJ2-7; D may be TRBD1 (6 bases). V was pared by 5 bases and J by 3 bases, with 11 bases between. This CDR3 is 13 amino acids long. Germline values: CDR1 MNHNY, CDR2 SVGAGI (reference sequence).

This chain links TRBV30 with TRBJ1-5; D remains ambiguous. The CDR3 length is 13 residues. V gave up 5 bases and J gave up 3 bases, with 11 bases separating them. Germline V gene lookup returns CDR1 GTSNPN and CDR2 SVGIG (reference sequence). The DNA of the CDR3 is TGTGCCTGGGCCGGGAGGGACAATCAGCCCCAGCATTTT. Its protein product is CAWAGRDNQPQHF.

CDR3 loop: CAWSPRGGAGETQYF. For the CDR3, the DNA is TGTGCCTGGAGTCCCCGCGGGGGGGCCGGGGAGACCCAGTACTTC. This chain connects TRBV30 to TRBJ2-5, with 9 bases fitting TRBD2. The CDR3 is 15 amino acids. Per germline, CDR1 GTSNPN and CDR2 SVGIG (reference sequence). The trim removed 2 bases at V and 5 bases at J, leaving 9 bases unmatched.